What follows are 21 T cell receptor beta chains derived from one specimen sequenced in a study of CD8 T cells in ankylosing spondylitis. Each CDR3 protein gets one entry after TCRdb re-called the 5' RACE reads with MiXCR. The sample yields approximately 200,000 distinct CDR3 sequences, 9.5% to 15% seen once. The sequencing input was blood, either unsorted or a sorted T cell fraction (not recorded which). All receptors derive from a male donor with ankylosing spondylitis or in good health (not recorded which).

The genes are TRBV10-1 and TRBJ2-7, with 9 positions matching TRBD1. The germline gives CDR1 WNHNN, CDR2 SYGVQD (reference sequence). The CDR3 is made up of 15 amino acids. The ends lost 7 bases at V and 7 bases at J; junction bases unmatched: 14. CDR3 nucleotide sequence: TGCGCCAGCATTCGTAGGGGGACAGGGATTAGGGAGCAGTACTTC. Its translation is CASIRRGTGIREQYF.

This clonotype showed up just a few times. The chain combines TRBV27 with TRBJ2-7, with a tentative D call TRBD1 (5 bases). Between the trimmed V and J ends, which lost 5 bases and 5 bases, there was a span of 22 bases. CDR1 is MNHEY and CDR2 is SMNVEV in the germline V gene (reference sequence). This CDR3 has 16 residues. The CDR3 nucleotides are TGTGCCAGCAGTCCTGGCTGGACAACGATTTACGACGAGCAGTACTTC. Translating gives CASSPGWTTIYDEQYF.

The chain joins TRBV29-1 to TRBJ2-5; D tentatively reads TRBD1 or TRBD2 (6 bases each). The CDR3 covers 14 residues. Germline V gives CDR1 SQVTM, CDR2 ANQGSEA. V was cut by 2 bases and J by 3 bases, with 13 bases left in between. The CDR3 region has the DNA TGCAGCGTTGAAACCCAGAGGGGGGAAGAGACCCAGTACTTC. Residues: CSVETQRGEETQYF.

This clonotype was counted a few times. The chain is built from TRBV19 and TRBJ2-2; TRBD1 matches 9 bases. Trimming removed 10 bases from V and 6 bases from J; junction bases left unmatched: 12. The CDR3 has 15 residues. From germline, CDR1 is LNHDA and CDR2 SQIVND (reference sequence). The CDR3 nucleotides are TGTGCCACCATTACCCCGGGACAGGGCCCCGGGGAGCTGTTTTTT. Protein: CATITPGQGPGELFF.

V and J are TRBV15 and TRBJ2-5; 8 bases map to TRBD2. The CDR3 loop spans 15 amino acids. CDR1 is LNHNV, CDR2 YYDKDF, per germline (reference sequence). Trimming at V came to 3 bases and at J to 2 bases, leaving 5 bases not matched to a gene. The CDR3 DNA reads as TGTGCCACCAGCAGCTCCCGGGGGGGGCAAGAGACCCAGTACTTC. Residues: CATSSSRGGQETQYF.

The chain employs TRBV11-2 and TRBJ2-1, with 7 bases identical to TRBD2. This CDR3 contains 15 residues. Germline V gives CDR1 SGHAT, CDR2 FQNNGV. V shed 6 bases and J 4 bases; nucleotides not matched to a gene: 9. This CDR3 reads CASRRGTQFYNEQFF. DNA of the CDR3: TGTGCCAGCAGGCGGGGGACCCAGTTTTACAATGAGCAGTTCTTC.

This clonotype has at least ten counts. The chain employs TRBV5-1 and TRBJ2-2; possible D gene TRBD1, 5 bases. This CDR3 contains 15 residues. Trimming took off 0 bases at V and 3 bases at J, with 9 bases between the two ends. Germline CDR1 and CDR2: SGHRS and YFSETQ. CDR3 sequence (DNA): TGCGCCAGCAGCTTGGAACCAGGGTACACCGGGGAGCTGTTTTTT. As protein: CASSLEPGYTGELFF.

This clonotype has more than one count but fewer than ten. The DNA is left out, because the CDR3 cannot be placed on it with certainty; the CDR3 is given as TCRdb lists it. The chain has TRBV12-3 or TRBV12-4 and TRBJ2-1; the listed D gene, TRBD1, was not tested against the DNA. A total of 12 residues make up the CDR3, ends included. The CDR3 sequence is CASSLSWDSQFF.

The rearrangement uses TRBV5-6 and TRBJ1-4; D is ambiguous. The ends were cut back, 5 bases at V and 8 bases at J, with 19 bases in the middle. Germline V lookup: CDR1 SGHDT, CDR2 YYEEEE. The CDR3 totals 15 residues. The CDR3 region is CASSYLGFGNEKLFF. The CDR3 DNA reads as TGTGCCAGCAGTTACCTGGGTTTTGGAAACGAAAAACTGTTTTTT.

This clonotype has only a few counts. The chain recombines TRBV4-2 with TRBJ2-1; tentative D call: TRBD2 (6 bases). V was shortened by 0 bases and J by 2 bases, with 14 bases between the two germline ends. The CDR3 covers 17 residues. Germline V gene lookup returns CDR1 LGHNA and CDR2 YNFKEQ. The CDR3 sequence: CASSQEGWPSAYNEQFF. The CDR3 DNA reads as TGTGCCAGCAGCCAAGAGGGGTGGCCTAGCGCCTACAATGAGCAGTTCTTC.

The chain links TRBV10-2 to TRBJ2-1; 11 bases match TRBD2. Germline CDR1 WSHSY, CDR2 SAAADI. This CDR3 contains 19 residues. With V trimmed by 0 bases and J by 3 bases, 10 bases remained unmatched. The CDR3 sequence: CASSESSGLAGGRYNEQFF. The CDR3 region has the DNA TGCGCCAGCAGTGAGTCGAGTGGGCTAGCGGGGGGCCGCTACAATGAGCAGTTCTTC.

This clonotype was seen a few times. The rearrangement links TRBV7-6 to TRBJ2-3, with 9 bases that match TRBD2. This CDR3 contains 14 residues. V lost 5 bases and J lost 5; bases outside the gene matches: 5. Germline V CDR1 and CDR2: SGHVS, FNYEAQ. CDR3 residues: CASSLSGGGDTQYF. DNA of the CDR3: TGTGCCAGCAGCCTTAGCGGGGGTGGAGATACGCAGTATTTT.

This clonotype came up a few times. The chain uses TRBV12-3 or TRBV12-4 and TRBJ2-7; TRBD1 aligns across 7 bases. CDR3 size: 13 residues. V shed 4 bases and J 3 bases; nucleotides not matched to a gene: 3. CDR3 protein: CASSSWTGYEQYF. CDR3 nucleotides: TGTGCCAGCAGTTCCTGGACAGGCTACGAGCAGTACTTC.

This clonotype appeared many times. The rearrangement joins TRBV7-9 to TRBJ1-1, with 8 bases matching TRBD1. The V and J ends lost 5 bases and 1 base, in that order; junction bases with no gene match: 6. Germline CDR1 is SEHNR and CDR2 is FQNEAQ (reference sequence). The CDR3 is 15 residues long. The CDR3 nucleotides are TGTGCCAGCAGCGGGTCACAGGGGGAGAACACTGAAGCTTTCTTT. Amino acid sequence: CASSGSQGENTEAFF.

This chain joins TRBV27 and TRBJ2-5; D is uncertain. Trimming stripped 1 base from V and 5 bases from J, with 8 bases between. Per the germline V gene, CDR1 is MNHEY and CDR2 is SMNVEV (reference sequence). The CDR3 totals 13 residues. The CDR3 region has the DNA TGTGCCAGCAGTTTATGGGTAGGGGAGACCCAGTACTTC. As protein: CASSLWVGETQYF.

This clonotype has a count of ten or more. The gene calls are TRBV12-3 or TRBV12-4 and TRBJ2-6, with D perhaps TRBD2 (5 bases). The CDR3 totals 17 residues. The germline V and J ends were trimmed by 5 bases and 4 bases, with 18 bases remaining between them. CDR3 bases: TGTGCCAGCAGTGTCGAGGGTAGGGTTCCCGGGGCCAACGTCCTGACTTTC. It translates to CASSVEGRVPGANVLTF.

The chain employs TRBV5-6 and TRBJ1-1; 7 bases are shared with TRBD1. V dropped 4 bases and J dropped 6; count of bases not matched to a gene: 12. The germline V gene encodes CDR1 SGHDT and CDR2 YYEEEE. The CDR3 contains 15 residues. The CDR3 reads CASSVPGQLMAEAFF. The CDR3, as DNA: TGTGCCAGCAGCGTGCCGGGACAGTTGATGGCTGAAGCTTTCTTT.

This clonotype came up many times. The V call is TRBV4-1, the J call TRBJ1-2; D remains ambiguous. CDR3 length: 16 amino acids. Germline CDR1 is MGHRA and CDR2 is YSYEKL. Trimming took 1 base from V and 3 from J, leaving 15 bases between them. The CDR3, as DNA: TGCGCCAGCAGCCAAGGGAGTCGGTATTTTGACTATGGCTACACCTTC. It translates to CASSQGSRYFDYGYTF.

The chain is built from TRBV4-1 and TRBJ2-1; D gene ambiguous. Germline CDR1 is MGHRA and CDR2 is YSYEKL. The CDR3 sequence is 14 residues long. V shed 1 base and J shed 7 bases, with 11 bases lying between them. The CDR3 DNA sequence: TGCGCCAGCAGCCAAGTAGTGGCTGGGAATGAGCAGTTCTTC. As protein: CASSQVVAGNEQFF.

This clonotype was found a few times. This chain links TRBV5-1 with TRBJ2-6; D is possibly TRBD1 (5 bases). The CDR3 is 17 residues long. V shed 1 base and J shed 3 bases, with 14 bases lying between them. Germline-derived CDR1 and CDR2 are SGHRS and YFSETQ. The CDR3 region has the DNA TGCGCCAGCAGCTTGTATCAGGGATTCTTTGGGGCCAACGTCCTGACTTTC. Protein product: CASSLYQGFFGANVLTF. Drawing the rest from reference TRBV5-1 and TRBJ2-6, the complete variable domain is KAGVTQTPRYLIKTRGQQVTLSCSPISGHRSVSWYQQTPGQGLQFLFEYFSETQRNKGNFPGRFSGRQFSNSRSEMNVSTLELGDSALYLCASSLYQGFFGANVLTFGAGSRLTVL.

In this sample, this clonotype turned up many times. The chain uses TRBV6-1 and TRBJ2-3; a weak D match, TRBD2 (5 bases). Germline loops: CDR1 MNHNS, CDR2 SASEGT. The length of the CDR3 is 15 residues. V was pared by 1 base and J by 4 bases, with 12 bases between. The DNA of the CDR3 is TGTGCCAGCAGTGAAGTGGAATCCGGGGCAGATACGCAGTATTTT. Encoded protein: CASSEVESGADTQYF.